These T cell receptor beta chains were read from a single sample in a study of STAT3 mutations in large granular lymphocyte leukemia. Assay: immunoSEQ multiplex PCR; the TCRdb copy retains only in-frame clones and omits some. The sample has roughly 13,000 clones; 90% are singletons. The sequenced sample consisted of peripheral blood mononuclear cells. The receptors were gathered from a middle-aged man with T-cell large granular lymphocyte leukemia. Some clones in this sample may be carry-over from other donors' samples. CDR3s include the opening cysteine and the closing phenylalanine or tryptophan. The order of the fields is J gene, V gene, D gene, clone size, CDR3 DNA, CDR3 protein. D genes are given only for firm matches. Size is omitted from some rows. Given values are once, few, many or a class for expanded clones.

TRBJ1-2 TRBV25-1 - few TGTGCCAGCAGCCATGGACAGAACTATGGCTACACCTTC CASSHGQNYGYTF
TRBJ2-5 TRBV5-4 TRBD1 - TGTGCCAGCAGCAGCCACAGGGGCTTCCAAGAGACCCAGTACTTC CASSSHRGFQETQYF
TRBJ2-2 TRBV9 TRBD2 - TGTGCCAGCAGCGTGCTAGCGGGGGGGAGGGCCGGGGAGCTGTTTTTT CASSVLAGGRAGELFF
TRBJ2-7 TRBV19 TRBD2 - TGTGCCAGTAGTGCAAGTCGACTAGCGGGGACCTACGAGCAGTACTTC CASSASRLAGTYEQYF
TRBJ1-3 TRBV5-1 - - TGCGCCAGCAGCTTGGACGGATCGGGCGGCTCTGGAAACACCATATATTTT CASSLDGSGGSGNTIYF
TRBJ2-1 TRBV4-3 TRBD2 - TGCGCCAGCAGCCAAAGGGCCGAGACTAGCGGGGGGGTTAGGGATGAGCAGTTCTTC CASSQRAETSGGVRDEQFF
TRBJ1-1 TRBV7-9 - - TGTGCCAGCAGCCCCCTCGGGGGCAGGACTGAAGCTTTCTTT CASSPLGGRTEAFF
TRBJ1-6 TRBV18 - - TGTGCCAGCTCACCATGGGACAATTCACCCCTCCACTTT CASSPWDNSPLHF
TRBJ2-7 TRBV20-1 - - TGCAGTGCTCCGGGGGCCCACGAGCAGTACTTC CSAPGAHEQYF
TRBJ1-1 TRBV2 TRBD1 - TGTGCCAGCAGCTCCGTGGACAGGGTGAACACTGAAGCTTTCTTT CASSSVDRVNTEAFF
TRBJ1-1 TRBV11-2 - - TGTGCCAGCAGCTTTGTGGGGATGATGAACACTGAAGCTTTCTTT CASSFVGMMNTEAFF
TRBJ2-1 TRBV5-1 TRBD1 - TGCGCCAGCAGCCAGGGACAGGGTGCCTACAATGAGCAGTTCTTC CASSQGQGAYNEQFF
TRBJ2-7 TRBV7-8 TRBD1 - TGTGCCAGCAGCTTAAGGACAGGGGGCTACGAGCAGTACTTC CASSLRTGGYEQYF
TRBJ1-6 TRBV28 - - TGTGCCAGCCACAAAGGACGCTATAATTCACCCCTCCACTTT CASHKGRYNSPLHF
TRBJ2-3 TRBV5-1 - - TGCGCCAGCAGCTTGGACGGGATCCCCAACACAGATACGCAGTATTTT CASSLDGIPNTDTQYF
TRBJ2-5 TRBV18 - - TGTGCCAGCTCACCAGCCAGCCAAGAGACCCAGTACTTC CASSPASQETQYF
TRBJ1-2 TRBV20-1 - - TGCAGTCGGGACGTTAACTATGGCTACACCTTC CSRDVNYGYTF
TRBJ1-2 TRBV30 - - TGTGCCTGGACCGCCGGGGGGCAAGGTGGCTACACCTTC CAWTAGGQGGYTF
TRBJ2-7 TRBV6-5 - few TGTGCCAGCAGTTACTCTCAGCGGGCCCAAGGAGGGCAGTACTTC CASSYSQRAQGGQYF
TRBJ1-5 TRBV18 TRBD1 - TGTGCCAGCTCACCACGCCGGCCGGGACAGACCGATCAGCCCCAGCATTTT CASSPRRPGQTDQPQHF
TRBJ1-2 TRBV30 - - TGTGCCTGGAGTGGGGGACCTCGAGGCGGTGGCTACACCTTC CAWSGGPRGGGYTF
TRBJ2-7 TRBV7-9 - once TGTGCCAGCAGCCTAAGACAGTACGAGCAGTACTTC CASSLRQYEQYF
TRBJ2-1 TRBV10-2 - - TGCGCCAGCAGCCCCTCTGGGACACGGAATGAGCAGTTCTTC CASSPSGTRNEQFF
TRBJ2-7 TRBV13 - - TGTGCCAGCAGCTCTCACAGGGAAGAATACGAGCAGTACTTC CASSSHREEYEQYF
TRBJ1-6 TRBV6-5 TRBD1 - TGTGCCAGCACACAGGGACAGCTCTCGGGCTCCCTCCACTTT CASTQGQLSGSLHF
TRBJ1-2 TRBV29-1 TRBD1 - TGCAGCGTTACACCGACAGGGACGAACTATGGCTACACCTTC CSVTPTGTNYGYTF
TRBJ2-7 TRBV30 TRBD1 - TGTGCCTGGAGCGCACTCCCCGGGACAGCCTCCTACGAGCAGTACTTC CAWSALPGTASYEQYF
TRBJ2-1 TRBV7-9 TRBD2 - TGTGCCAGCAGCTTAGCCGGGACTAGAGGCAATGAGCAGTTCTTC CASSLAGTRGNEQFF
TRBJ2-5 TRBV9 TRBD1 - TGTGCCAGCAGCGTCCGTCCCGGGACAGGGAAAGAGACCCAGTACTTC CASSVRPGTGKETQYF
TRBJ1-2 TRBV4-2 - - TGTGCCAGCAGCCAAGAGGGATTCGATGGCTACACCTTC CASSQEGFDGYTF
TRBJ1-2 TRBV6-1 - - TGTGCCAGCAGTGAAGCCCAGGGCTCGGGCTATGGCTACACCTTC CASSEAQGSGYGYTF
TRBJ1-1 TRBV5-1 - - TGCGCCAGCAGCTTGGGGTTCGGGGGGAGGACCGAAGCTTTCTTT CASSLGFGGRTEAFF
TRBJ2-3 TRBV5-1 TRBD2 - TGCGCCAGCAGCCAGCCGCCCAGCGGGGGGGGCACAGATACGCAGTATTTT CASSQPPSGGGTDTQYF
TRBJ1-1 TRBV7-9 - - TGTGCCAGCACCGACCCCCGGTGGACTGAAGCTTTCTTT CASTDPRWTEAFF
TRBJ1-3 TRBV7-9 - - TGTGCCAGCAGCTTCGGGGGGCCCTTCTCTGGAAACACCATATATTTT CASSFGGPFSGNTIYF
TRBJ1-5 TRBV7-9 - - TGTGCCAGCAGCTTAGGGTCACCAGGGATCAATCAGCCCCAGCATTTT CASSLGSPGINQPQHF
TRBJ2-7 TRBV5-1 - - TGCGCCAGCAGCATACTAATAGGTTACGAGCAGTACTTC CASSILIGYEQYF
TRBJ1-1 TRBV18 - - TGTGCCAGCTCACCAAGGCAGGCGACGAACACTGAAGCTTTCTTT CASSPRQATNTEAFF
TRBJ1-1 TRBV5-1 - - TGCGCCAGCAGCCCGCACACGGAGGAGACCTGGTGGGGCACTGAAGCTTTCTTT CASSPHTEETWWGTEAFF
TRBJ1-1 TRBV28 - - TGTGCCAGCAGTCCCCCCCCGCCCGGGGGTGCTTTCTTT CASSPPPPGGAFF
TRBJ1-2 TRBV19 - - TGTGCCAGTAGCATCGGGGGGCTGGGCTACACCTTC CASSIGGLGYTF
TRBJ2-5 TRBV9 - - TGTGCCAGCAGCGTAGACACACGACAAGAGACCCAGTACTTC CASSVDTRQETQYF
TRBJ1-4 TRBV5-1 TRBD1 - TGCGCCAGCAGTGGGGACAGAAGGGAAAAACTGTTTTTT CASSGDRREKLFF
TRBJ1-5 TRBV5-1 - once TGCGCCAGCAGCCTGGGCGGGGGCAATCAGCCCCAGCATTTT CASSLGGGNQPQHF
TRBJ1-3 TRBV28 - - TGTGCCAGCAGTGTCCTACAGCTGCTCTCTGGAAACACCATATATTTT CASSVLQLLSGNTIYF
TRBJ1-1 TRBV7-9 TRBD1 few TGTGCCAGCAGCGACCTCAACAGGGGGCTGAGTATGGACACTGAAGCTTTCTTT CASSDLNRGLSMDTEAFF
TRBJ2-5 TRBV30 - - TGTGCCTGGAGTGTGGGCAGGCACCAAGAGACCCAGTACTTC CAWSVGRHQETQYF
TRBJ2-7 TRBV5-1 - - TGCGCCAGCAGCTTGGATCGCGAGCAGTACTTC CASSLDREQYF
TRBJ1-4 TRBV25-1 - once TGTGCCAGCAGTGAATTTCGCAGGGCGGAAAAACTGTTTTTT CASSEFRRAEKLFF
TRBJ1-5 TRBV7-9 - - TGTGCCAGCAGCTTAGCGGTCCGGGAGGATCAGCCCCAGCATTTT CASSLAVREDQPQHF
TRBJ2-5 TRBV5-1 - once TGCGCCAGCAGCTTGGGGGGAAGCCGAGAGACCCAGTACTTC CASSLGGSRETQYF